The 9 T cell receptor beta chains below all came from one sample that was sequenced in a study of T cell responses to AZD1222 COVID-19 vaccine. Generated by immunoSEQ multiplex PCR, the TCRdb table keeps only in-frame clones and is missing some. The sample has more than 50,000 clones; about 89% are singletons. Sequenced here: peripheral blood, sampled on day 0 of AZD1222 vaccination. The source of these receptors is an adult in good health.

The rearrangement joins TRBV9 to TRBJ1-1; D remains unclear. Germline V gene data show CDR1 as SGDLS and CDR2 as YYNGEE. The CDR3 is 14 amino acids. V dropped 1 base and J dropped 4 bases, with 11 bases sitting between them. The CDR3 sequence: CASSVTAKGTEAFF. Here the CDR3 DNA reads TGTGCCAGCAGCGTAACAGCAAAGGGCACTGAAGCTTTCTTT. Complete variable domain (other parts from reference TRBV9 and TRBJ1-1): DSGVTQTPKHLITATGQRVTLRCSPRSGDLSVYWYQQSLDQGLQFLIQYYNGEERAKGNILERFSAQQFPDLHSELNLSSLELGDSALYFCASSVTAKGTEAFFGQGTRLTVV.

About this clone: Other nucleotide sequences from this sample produce the same CDR3. This chain links TRBV5-1 with TRBJ1-6; 7 bases map to TRBD1. The junction had 3 bases not matched to a gene; V was cut back by 4 bases and J by 5 bases. The CDR3 sequence is 14 residues long. Germline V gene sequence: CDR1 SGHRS, CDR2 YFSETQ. The CDR3, as DNA: TGCGCCAGCAGCCTGACAGGGAATAATTCACCCCTCCACTTT. Encoded protein: CASSLTGNNSPLHF. The full variable domain, its missing parts supplied by reference TRBV5-1 and TRBJ1-6, is KAGVTQTPRYLIKTRGQQVTLSCSPISGHRSVSWYQQTPGQGLQFLFEYFSETQRNKGNFPGRFSGRQFSNSRSEMNVSTLELGDSALYLCASSLTGNNSPLHFGNGTRLTVT.

In its sample, this clone was seen a few times. V and J are TRBV6-1 and TRBJ1-2; 7 nucleotides align to TRBD1. With 2 bases clipped from V and 0 bases from J, the junction kept 0 bases outside the gene matches. Germline values: CDR1 MNHNS, CDR2 SASEGT. The CDR3 has 14 amino acids. The CDR3 region has the DNA TGTGCCAGCAGTGAACAGGGGGCTAACTATGGCTACACCTTC. Its protein is CASSEQGANYGYTF.

This clone occurred once. The gene calls are TRBV6-6 and TRBJ2-7; 7 bases align to TRBD2. This CDR3 is 14 amino acids long. Germline values: CDR1 MNHNY, CDR2 SVGAGI (reference sequence). Trimming took 6 bases from V and 5 from J; bases not matched to a gene: 10. As DNA, the CDR3 is TGTGCCAGCAGCCCGCCCGGACTAGTCAACGAGCAGTACTTC. Translation: CASSPPGLVNEQYF.

The chain couples TRBV11-3 to TRBJ2-1, with 11 bases fitting TRBD2. V lost 10 bases to trimming and J lost 7 bases; unmatched junction nucleotides: 9. Germline V gene lookup returns CDR1 SGHNT and CDR2 YENEEA. The CDR3 is 14 residues long. Here the CDR3 reads CAKTGTSGINEQFF. CDR3 bases: TGTGCCAAAACCGGGACTAGCGGTATTAATGAGCAGTTCTTC.

This clone has a single count. The chain carries TRBV11-2 and TRBJ2-3; tentatively, D is TRBD2 (6 bases). Germline lookup yields CDR1 SGHAT and CDR2 FQNNGV. The CDR3 sequence is 16 residues long. The V and J ends lost 7 bases and 1 base respectively, with 18 bases between them. The CDR3 loop is CASTRLPGERTDTQYF. In DNA, the CDR3 is TGTGCCAGCACCCGCCTCCCGGGAGAGCGCACAGATACGCAGTATTTT. The full variable domain, in which reference TRBV11-2 and TRBJ2-3 provide the parts outside the CDR3, is EAGVAQSPRYKIIEKRQSVAFWCNPISGHATLYWYQQILGQGPKLLIQFQNNGVVDDSQLPKDRFSAERLKGVDSTLKIQPAKLEDSAVYLCASTRLPGERTDTQYFGPGTRLTVL.

This clone has just one count. The rearrangement uses TRBV5-4 and TRBJ2-7, with D maybe TRBD1 (5 bases). CDR1 is SGHNT and CDR2 is YYREEE in the germline V gene (reference sequence). V was shortened by 1 base and J by 0 bases, with 11 bases between the two germline ends. The CDR3 is made up of 15 amino acids. This CDR3 reads CASSLQGVHSYEQYF. The DNA of the CDR3 is TGTGCCAGCAGCTTGCAAGGGGTCCACTCCTACGAGCAGTACTTC.

The V call is TRBV28, the J call TRBJ1-1; D is perhaps TRBD1 (5 bases). In germline, CDR1 is MDHEN, CDR2 SYDVKM. Trimming took off 6 bases at V and 0 bases at J, with 11 bases between the two ends. The CDR3 extends over 14 amino acids. The CDR3 DNA is TGTGCCAGCAGGCAAGCAGGGATGAACACTGAAGCTTTCTTT. This gives the protein CASRQAGMNTEAFF. The full variable domain, in which reference TRBV28 and TRBJ1-1 provide the parts outside the CDR3, is DVKVTQSSRYLVKRTGEKVFLECVQDMDHENMFWYRQDPGLGLRLIYFSYDVKMKEKGDIPEGYSVSREKKERFSLILESASTNQTSMYLCASRQAGMNTEAFFGQGTRLTVV.

The table lists this clone with a count of one. V gene TRBV6-6 combines with J gene TRBJ2-1, with 9 bases lining up with TRBD2. J gave up 6 bases and V 0 bases, and 3 bases lay outside the gene matches. The CDR3 has 15 residues. Germline V gives CDR1 MNHNY, CDR2 SVGAGI (reference sequence). CDR3 bases: TGTGCCAGCAGTTACTCGAGTAGCGGGAGCAATGAGCAGTTCTTC. Amino acid sequence: CASSYSSSGSNEQFF.